A selection of T cell receptor beta chains follows, all from one sample in a study of T cell responses to AZD1222 COVID-19 vaccine. Profiled with immunoSEQ multiplex PCR; TCRdb holds only in-frame clones, not every one. Among 100,000 to 130,000 clones listed, about 90% were seen once. Sequences were derived from peripheral blood, sampled 28 days after the second AZD1222 dose. The receptors shown here come from an adult who received the AZD1222 COVID-19 vaccine. CDR3s include the opening cysteine and the closing phenylalanine or tryptophan. The order of the fields is J gene, D gene, clone size, V gene, CDR3 protein, CDR3 DNA. The D gene is left open where the match is weak. Clone size is stated in some rows and not others, as once, few, many or a class when expanded.

j_call: TRBJ1-3
d_call: TRBD1
clone_size: NA
v_call: TRBV7-2
cdr3_aa: CASSLQGAGNTIYF
cdr3_nt: TGTGCCAGCAGCTTACAGGGGGCTGGAAACACCATATATTTT

j_call: TRBJ2-2
d_call: NA
clone_size: NA
v_call: TRBV29-1
cdr3_aa: CSGRRSNTGELFF
cdr3_nt: TGCAGCGGTCGACGGAGTAACACCGGGGAGCTGTTTTTT

j_call: TRBJ1-2
d_call: TRBD1
clone_size: NA
v_call: TRBV19
cdr3_aa: CASSQGQGLIYGYTF
cdr3_nt: TGTGCCAGTAGTCAGGGACAGGGGCTGATCTATGGCTACACCTTC

j_call: TRBJ2-5
d_call: NA
clone_size: NA
v_call: TRBV18
cdr3_aa: CASSPQKLETQYF
cdr3_nt: TGTGCCAGCTCACCGCAGAAGTTGGAGACCCAGTACTTC

j_call: TRBJ2-3
d_call: NA
clone_size: NA
v_call: TRBV4-3
cdr3_aa: CASSQERHLGTDTQYF
cdr3_nt: TGCGCCAGCAGCCAAGAAAGGCATTTGGGCACAGATACGCAGTATTTT

j_call: TRBJ1-6
d_call: NA
clone_size: NA
v_call: TRBV20-1
cdr3_aa: CSASRGHFPDSPLHF
cdr3_nt: TGCAGTGCTAGTCGAGGACATTTCCCCGATTCACCCCTCCACTTT

j_call: TRBJ2-3
d_call: TRBD2
clone_size: NA
v_call: TRBV7-9
cdr3_aa: CASSLGEGDTQYF
cdr3_nt: TGTGCCAGCAGCTTAGGGGAGGGGGATACGCAGTATTTT

j_call: TRBJ2-2
d_call: NA
clone_size: NA
v_call: TRBV11-3
cdr3_aa: CASSLGTANTGELFF
cdr3_nt: TGTGCCAGCAGCTTAGGGACAGCGAACACCGGGGAGCTGTTTTTT

j_call: TRBJ1-2
d_call: NA
clone_size: NA
v_call: TRBV19
cdr3_aa: CASSPVPGGGYGYTF
cdr3_nt: TGTGCCAGTAGTCCTGTGCCGGGGGGGGGCTATGGCTACACCTTC

j_call: TRBJ1-1
d_call: NA
clone_size: NA
v_call: TRBV27
cdr3_aa: CASSNRNTEAFF
cdr3_nt: TGTGCCAGCAGTAACCGGAACACTGAAGCTTTCTTT

j_call: TRBJ2-1
d_call: NA
clone_size: NA
v_call: TRBV3-1/TRBV3-2
cdr3_aa: CASSQVGGNEQFF
cdr3_nt: TGTGCCAGCAGCCAAGTCGGGGGTAATGAGCAGTTCTTC

j_call: TRBJ1-4
d_call: NA
clone_size: NA
v_call: TRBV5-1
cdr3_aa: CASSHGTSEEKLFF
cdr3_nt: TGCGCCAGCAGCCACGGGACTTCGGAAGAAAAACTGTTTTTT

j_call: TRBJ2-5
d_call: TRBD1
clone_size: NA
v_call: TRBV7-8
cdr3_aa: CASSLASDRGGETQYF
cdr3_nt: TGTGCCAGCAGCTTAGCTTCGGACAGGGGAGGAGAGACCCAGTACTTC

j_call: TRBJ2-7
d_call: TRBD2
clone_size: NA
v_call: TRBV5-1
cdr3_aa: CASSWGTSGAYEQYF
cdr3_nt: TGCGCCAGCAGCTGGGGGACTAGCGGCGCCTACGAGCAGTACTTC

j_call: TRBJ2-3
d_call: TRBD2
clone_size: NA
v_call: TRBV6-5
cdr3_aa: CASSERGTSTDTQYF
cdr3_nt: TGTGCCAGCAGCGAGCGGGGGACTAGCACAGATACGCAGTATTTT

j_call: TRBJ1-1
d_call: NA
clone_size: few
v_call: TRBV7-9
cdr3_aa: CASSLARVMTEAFF
cdr3_nt: TGTGCCAGCAGCTTAGCCAGGGTGATGACTGAAGCTTTCTTT

j_call: TRBJ1-5
d_call: NA
clone_size: NA
v_call: TRBV6-5
cdr3_aa: CASRRGGQPQHF
cdr3_nt: TGTGCCAGCAGGAGGGGGGGGCAGCCCCAGCATTTT

j_call: TRBJ1-1
d_call: TRBD1
clone_size: NA
v_call: TRBV3-1/TRBV3-2
cdr3_aa: CASSPWDRVPEAFF
cdr3_nt: TGTGCCAGCAGCCCTTGGGACAGGGTGCCTGAAGCTTTCTTT

j_call: TRBJ1-6
d_call: NA
clone_size: NA
v_call: TRBV27
cdr3_aa: CASSLDGYHSPLHF
cdr3_nt: TGTGCCAGCAGTTTAGATGGGTACCATTCACCCCTCCACTTT

j_call: TRBJ1-1
d_call: NA
clone_size: few
v_call: TRBV19
cdr3_aa: CASSDWEVTMNTEAFF
cdr3_nt: TGTGCCAGTAGTGATTGGGAGGTTACCATGAACACTGAAGCTTTCTTT

j_call: TRBJ1-2
d_call: NA
clone_size: once
v_call: TRBV6-1
cdr3_aa: CASSEHGTVYDGYTF
cdr3_nt: TGTGCCAGCAGTGAACACGGGACGGTATATGACGGCTACACCTTC

j_call: TRBJ1-2
d_call: NA
clone_size: NA
v_call: TRBV20-1
cdr3_aa: CSASNYGYTF
cdr3_nt: TGCAGTGCTAGTAACTATGGCTACACCTTC

j_call: TRBJ1-2
d_call: NA
clone_size: NA
v_call: TRBV7-9
cdr3_aa: CASSLTRGYTF
cdr3_nt: TGTGCCAGCAGCTTAACACGGGGCTACACCTTC

j_call: TRBJ1-4
d_call: TRBD1
clone_size: NA
v_call: TRBV11-2
cdr3_aa: CASSLDRRNEKLFF
cdr3_nt: TGTGCCAGCAGCCTGGACAGGAGAAATGAAAAACTGTTTTTT